Listed below are T cell receptor beta chains from one sample, sequenced in a study of T cells in Graves' hyperthyroidism and ophthalmopathy. TCRdb re-called the multiplex PCR reads through MiXCR, storing one row per CDR3 protein. The sample has 600,000 or so distinct CDR3 sequences, about 14% seen once. The material sequenced was blood. The receptors originated from a woman in her 50s with Graves' ophthalmopathy. Both conserved end residues are part of each CDR3. A D gene is named only where the DNA matches it firmly. Expanded clones get a size class; other rows say once, few or many, or leave the size out.

J gene	V gene	D gene	clone size	CDR3 DNA	CDR3 protein
TRBJ2-7	TRBV13	TRBD1	many	TGTGCCAGCAGCCATCTAGGGGACAGGGGGTCCTACGAGCAGTACTTC	CASSHLGDRGSYEQYF
TRBJ2-7	TRBV5-1	NA	NA	TGCGCCAGCAGCTTCGACCCACCATCTCTCCTTTTCTACGAGCAGTACTTC	CASSFDPPSLLFYEQYF
TRBJ2-1	TRBV12-3/TRBV12-4	TRBD2	NA	TGTGCCAGCACCCTTAGCGGGAATTCCTACAATGAGCAGTTCTTC	CASTLSGNSYNEQFF
TRBJ1-4	TRBV12-3/TRBV12-4	TRBD1	many	TGTGCCAGCAGTCCAGGGGGTAGGAATGAAAAACTGTTTTTT	CASSPGGRNEKLFF
TRBJ1-1	TRBV28	NA	many	TGTGCCAGCAGTTGGACACGAGCGAACACTGAAGCTTTCTTT	CASSWTRANTEAFF
TRBJ2-1	TRBV28	NA	NA	TGTGCCAGCAGTCTTGGCCCGAGGTACAATGAGCAGTTCTTC	CASSLGPRYNEQFF
TRBJ1-1	TRBV15	NA	few	TGTGCCACCAGCAGATCACCTCGGCTGGGACAGAACACTGAAGCTTTCTTT	CATSRSPRLGQNTEAFF
TRBJ2-4	TRBV18	TRBD1	few	TGTGCCAGCTCTCCTAGGACAGGGATCGTCAGGAACATTCAGTACTTC	CASSPRTGIVRNIQYF
TRBJ2-1	TRBV2	TRBD2	NA	TGTGCCAGCAGACAGGAACTAGCGGCTTACAATGAGCAGTTCTTC	CASRQELAAYNEQFF
TRBJ2-3	TRBV11-2	TRBD2	many	TGTGCCAGCAGTCAAACTAGCGGGAGTTCCACAGATACGCAGTATTTT	CASSQTSGSSTDTQYF
TRBJ1-1	TRBV6-2/TRBV6-3	NA	many	TGTGCCAGCAGTTCCCGTCTGGTAGTGTATTACACTGAAGCTTTCTTT	CASSSRLVVYYTEAFF
TRBJ1-1	TRBV6-4	TRBD1	many	TGTGCCAGCAGAACTACAGGGGACAACACTGAAGCTTTCTTT	CASRTTGDNTEAFF
TRBJ1-5	TRBV2	TRBD1	many	TGTGCCAGTACGGGACAGCTGGATCAGCCCCAGCATTTT	CASTGQLDQPQHF
TRBJ1-1	TRBV15	NA	many	TGTGCCACCAGCAGAGATCGGGGGTGGGTTGCTGAAGCTTTCTTT	CATSRDRGWVAEAFF